This T cell receptor (beta chain) was identified during a study of radiotherapy plus CTLA-4 blockade in lung cancer (dated by TCRdb to 2017 to 2018). Looking at the study overall: Objective responses were observed in 18% of enrolled patients, and disease control was achieved in around 28%.

In this study, focal radiation therapy paired with CTLA-4 blockade (ipilimumab) was tested in patients who had chemo-refractory metastatic non-small-cell lung cancer. The CDR3 covers 16 residues, taking in both the cysteine and the phenylalanine. The retained sequence is limited to the CDR3, 48 bases, with the frame set at the first base. From a lookup of the germline V gene, CDR1 and CDR2 are SGHVS and FQNEAQ. V and J lose 3 bases and 3 bases, and a span of 17 bases separates them. On this clone itself: The target of this receptor is not known. No base quality values were provided; no much bigger clone lies one nucleotide off.

Receptor amplification or capture employed the immunoSEQ multiplex PCR assay. Entries here come from immuneACCESS through TCRdb and include only in-frame sequences with V and J called. Some clones fail to appear in such tables; in the studies checked, an unresolved V gene covers under half of the shortfall, and the cause of the remainder is unknown. The sample yields more than 80,000 clones; more than 75% were counted once. 2.4% of the sample belongs to the ten largest clones. The full study reports these points: Early dynamic changes in blood T cell clones, together with increased serum interferon-beta after radiation, were reported as the strongest predictors of response. TCR clones derived from tumors expanded in peripheral blood after treatment with radiotherapy and ipilimumab.

The chain was built from TRBV7-8 and TRBJ2-5; a tentative D call is TRBD1 (6 bases match). The sequences come from peripheral blood, collected from a patient treated with radiotherapy plus ipilimumab. This TCR came from a human donor with non-small cell lung cancer that progressed on radiotherapy plus ipilimumab. Some clones in this sample may be carry-over from other donors' samples. For the CDR3, the sequence is CASSFALDRPEETQYF. The nucleotide sequence is given as TGTGCCAGCAGCTTCGCACTTGACAGGCCTGAAGAGACCCAGTACTTC.